This TCR beta chain appears in the sequencing data of a study of blood T cell repertoires in COVID-19. There are 14 residues in the CDR3. V shed 2 bases and J shed 2 bases, with 10 bases lying between them. CDR1 is LNHDA, CDR2 SQIVND, per germline (reference sequence). This clone is a singleton in its sample. Here immunoSEQ multiplex PCR was the method, and the copy in TCRdb shows in-frame clones only, minus some. Among under 200,000 clones, less than 85% were seen once, and the ten largest hold roughly 5%. Sequencing was done on a sample of PBMCs or T cells enriched from blood (not recorded which). The clonotype was recovered from a woman aged 55-70 years with acute COVID-19. This chain links TRBV19 with TRBJ2-7; D is possibly TRBD2 (5 bases). Written as DNA, the CDR3 is TGTGCCAGTAGTATATCAGCGGATACCTACGAGCAGTACTTC. Encoded protein: CASSISADTYEQYF.